What follows are 26 T cell receptor beta chains derived from one specimen sequenced in a study of blood T cell repertoires in COVID-19 (dated by TCRdb to the early 2020s). Library preparation used the immunoSEQ multiplex PCR assay. TCRdb obtained this table from immuneACCESS and retained in-frame rearrangements with V and J assigned. These tables miss some clones; where compared with another copy, unresolved V genes account for less than half of the shortfall, and the remainder is unexplained. Recorded for this sample are around 170,000 clones; 84% of them occurred a single time. The ten largest clones take up around 12% of the sample. Sequencing was done on a sample of PBMCs or T cells enriched from blood (not recorded which). The receptors come from a man aged 50-60 years who had recovered from COVID-19.

This clone was recorded a few times. The chain employs TRBV2 and TRBJ1-1, with D maybe TRBD1 (5 bases). Trimming stripped 6 bases from V and 6 bases from J, with 14 bases between. The CDR3 is 13 residues long. The germline gives CDR1 SNHLY, CDR2 FYNNEI. The CDR3 sequence is CASRPERQSEAFF. The CDR3 DNA sequence: TGTGCCAGCAGACCCGAGAGACAGTCTGAAGCTTTCTTT.

This chain uses TRBV5-1 with TRBJ1-5; D is undetermined. The CDR3 extends over 15 amino acids. V dropped 0 bases and J dropped 2 bases, with 9 bases sitting between them. The germline V gene encodes CDR1 SGHRS and CDR2 YFSETQ. For the CDR3, the DNA is TGCGCCAGCAGCTTGGGTCCAATTGGCAATCAGCCCCAGCATTTT. Protein sequence: CASSLGPIGNQPQHF.

V usage is TRBV4-2 and J usage is TRBJ1-1; 9 bases are a match to TRBD1. The V gene end was trimmed by 1 base and the J gene end by 4 bases; junction bases not matched to a gene: 7. Germline assignment: CDR1 LGHNA and CDR2 YNFKEQ. This CDR3 spans 16 amino acids. In nucleotides, the CDR3 is TGTGCCAGCAGCCAAGGGGGGTACAGGGGGCCCACTGAAGCTTTCTTT. Residues: CASSQGGYRGPTEAFF.

The genes are TRBV27 and TRBJ1-5; D is unresolved. The CDR3 extends over 13 amino acids. Between the trimmed V and J ends, which lost 0 bases and 2 bases, there was a span of 2 bases. Germline values: CDR1 MNHEY, CDR2 SMNVEV (reference sequence). The CDR3 DNA reads as TGTGCCAGCAGTTTATCCGGCAATCAGCCCCAGCATTTT. Amino acid sequence: CASSLSGNQPQHF.

The rearrangement joins TRBV3-1 (or the pseudogene TRBV3-2) to TRBJ1-1; D ambiguous. V was pared by 5 bases and J by 6 bases, with 16 bases between. The CDR3 consists of 14 residues. Looked up from germline, CDR1 is LGHDT and CDR2 is YNNKEL (reference sequence). The DNA of the CDR3 is TGTGCCAGCAGCATAACACTTCTGACATCTGAAGCTTTCTTT. Encoded protein: CASSITLLTSEAFF.

V is TRBV7-8 and J is TRBJ1-1; no clear D. The V end lost 0 bases, the J end lost 6 bases, and 14 bases lay between the germline ends. The germline V gene encodes CDR1 SGHVS and CDR2 FQNEAQ. CDR3 length: 15 amino acids. CDR3 residues: CASSLARLGGAEAFF. CDR3 nucleotides: TGTGCCAGCAGCTTAGCCAGACTAGGCGGGGCTGAAGCTTTCTTT.

The rearrangement uses TRBV7-3 and TRBJ1-1; no reliable D call. Trimming took 2 bases from V and 1 from J, leaving 11 bases between them. Germline V gene data show CDR1 as SGHTA and CDR2 as FQGTGA. This CDR3 spans 15 amino acids. The CDR3 region is CASSLAGLGNTEAFF. In DNA, the CDR3 is TGTGCCAGCAGCTTAGCTGGTCTAGGGAACACTGAAGCTTTCTTT.

This clone was picked up a small number of times. The rearrangement joins TRBV4-3 to TRBJ1-2; a weak D match, TRBD1 (6 bases). The V gene lost 4 bases and the J gene lost 7 bases, with 16 bases spanning the gap. In germline, CDR1 is LGHNA, CDR2 YSLEER. The CDR3 totals 14 residues. The CDR3 sequence: CASSPPGGRGGYTF. In DNA, the CDR3 is TGCGCCAGCAGCCCGCCCGGGGGGCGAGGTGGCTACACCTTC.

The sample holds one count of this clone. The J gene is TRBJ2-7, the V gene TRBV19, with 9 bases that match TRBD2. Trimming cost V 5 bases and J 2 bases; bases outside gene matches: 7. CDR1 and CDR2 (germline): LNHDA, SQIVND (reference sequence). CDR3 length: 15 residues. Here the CDR3 reads CASSEAGGITYEQYF. Here the CDR3 DNA reads TGTGCCAGTAGTGAAGCGGGGGGCATCACCTACGAGCAGTACTTC.

The chain uses TRBV11-2 and TRBJ2-5; no firm D call. Germline-derived CDR1 and CDR2 are SGHAT and FQNNGV. The CDR3 runs 14 residues. V dropped 7 bases and J dropped 7 bases, with 19 bases sitting between them. Written as DNA, the CDR3 is TGTGCCAGCACCTCTACCAGGCAGGTCGGGACCCAGTACTTC. It is translated as CASTSTRQVGTQYF.

This rearrangement joins TRBV14 to TRBJ1-6, with unresolved D. The CDR3 has 12 amino acids. V lost 4 bases to trimming and J lost 8 bases, with 6 bases between them. The germline V gene has CDR1 SGHDN and CDR2 FVKESK. The CDR3 loop reads CASSRLDSPLHF. The CDR3 DNA follows: TGTGCCAGCAGCCGTCTAGATTCACCCCTCCACTTT.

The rearrangement links TRBV19 to TRBJ2-3; TRBD1 matches at 9 bases. Germline values: CDR1 LNHDA, CDR2 SQIVND (reference sequence). Unmatched junction bases numbered 8, after V lost 4 bases and J lost 6 bases. The CDR3 has 15 amino acids. CDR3 in amino acids: CASSRRTGATDTQYF. In DNA, the CDR3 is TGTGCCAGTAGTAGACGGACAGGGGCCACCGATACGCAGTATTTT.

The chain combines TRBV7-9 with TRBJ1-2; 7 bases match TRBD1. The germline V gene encodes CDR1 SEHNR and CDR2 FQNEAQ (reference sequence). Trimming at V came to 1 base and at J to 5 bases, leaving 4 bases not matched to a gene. This CDR3 region has 14 residues. The CDR3 spells CASSLGRGDYGYTF. In DNA, the CDR3 is TGTGCCAGCAGCTTAGGCAGGGGGGATTATGGCTACACCTTC.

A single count supports this clone. The chain uses TRBV6-2 or TRBV6-3 and TRBJ2-5; 13 bases match TRBD2. Per the germline V gene, CDR1 is MNHEY and CDR2 is SVGEGT. The CDR3 has 15 amino acids. The trim removed 6 bases at V and 10 bases at J, leaving 11 bases unmatched. The CDR3 here is CASSPHTSGGGDQYF. CDR3 in DNA: TGTGCCAGCAGCCCACACACTAGCGGGGGGGGAGACCAGTACTTC.

The chain couples TRBV5-6 to TRBJ2-1; D is possibly TRBD2 (6 bases). CDR3 length: 16 residues. Germline CDR1 is SGHDT and CDR2 is YYEEEE. V gave up 0 bases and J gave up 7 bases, with 17 bases separating them. In DNA form, the CDR3 reads TGTGCCAGCAGCTTGGTTCCCGGGACTTTTCGAAATGAGCAGTTCTTC. Protein sequence: CASSLVPGTFRNEQFF.

The chain links TRBV7-9 to TRBJ1-2; a weak D match, TRBD1 (5 bases). Germline lookup yields CDR1 SEHNR and CDR2 FQNEAQ (reference sequence). This CDR3 has 14 amino acids. V gave up 1 base and J gave up 2 bases, with 8 bases separating them. The CDR3 sequence: CASSLVTENYGYTF. In DNA form, the CDR3 reads TGTGCCAGCAGCTTAGTGACAGAGAACTATGGCTACACCTTC.

The CDR3 spells CASRLTESPNEKLFF. The CDR3 coding sequence is TGTGCCAGCAGGCTTACGGAGTCACCTAATGAAAAACTGTTTTTT. The chain joins TRBV2 to TRBJ1-4; no definite D call. The CDR3 contains 15 residues. Trimming took 6 bases from V and 3 from J, leaving 14 bases between them. The germline V gene encodes CDR1 SNHLY and CDR2 FYNNEI. Based on the CDR3 plus reference TRBV2 and TRBJ1-4, the full variable domain is EPEVTQTPSHQVTQMGQEVILRCVPISNHLYFYWYRQILGQKVEFLVSFYNNEISEKSEIFDDQFSVERPDGSNFTLKIRSTKLEDSAMYFCASRLTESPNEKLFFGSGTQLSVL.

Written as DNA, the CDR3 is TGCGCCAGCAGCCCTACAGGGGTTGAAAAACTGTTTTTT. Residues: CASSPTGVEKLFF. This chain links TRBV5-1 with TRBJ1-4, with TRBD1 matching over 7 bases. Germline values: CDR1 SGHRS, CDR2 YFSETQ. The CDR3 is 13 amino acids. J lost 7 bases, V lost 4 bases, and 4 bases had no gene match.

The chain recombines TRBV27 with TRBJ1-2, with D perhaps matching TRBD1 (5 bases). V was trimmed by 5 bases and J by 4 bases, leaving 23 bases between them. Germline assignment: CDR1 MNHEY and CDR2 SMNVEV (reference sequence). The CDR3 spans 17 residues. This CDR3 reads CASSPLGVRFGAYGYTF. The CDR3 nucleotides are TGTGCCAGCAGTCCTCTCGGTGTCCGATTTGGGGCCTATGGCTACACCTTC.

The chain recombines TRBV6-6 with TRBJ2-2; TRBD2 might be the D (5 bases). Germline V gene sequence: CDR1 MNHNY, CDR2 SVGAGI (reference sequence). Trimming stripped 7 bases from V and 4 bases from J, with 10 bases between. The CDR3 spans 13 residues. CDR3 protein: CASNSRATGELFF. The CDR3 DNA is TGTGCCAGCAATTCGAGGGCCACCGGGGAGCTGTTTTTT.

This chain joins TRBV6-6 and TRBJ1-6; maybe TRBD1 (5 bases). The CDR3 runs 12 residues. Germline loops: CDR1 MNHNY, CDR2 SVGAGI (reference sequence). V was clipped by 8 bases and J by 9 bases, with 11 bases between them. Here the CDR3 DNA reads TGTGCCAGCGGGAGGGGAGCTTCACCCCTCCACTTT. This encodes CASGRGASPLHF.

The V gene is TRBV4-1, the J gene TRBJ1-4; no definite D call. Germline CDR1 reads MGHRA; CDR2 reads YSYEKL. This CDR3 region has 20 residues. V lost 0 bases to trimming and J lost 10 bases, with 30 bases between them. CDR3 coding DNA: TGCGCCAGCAGCCAAGATTTCGACTTAGCATTCGGAGAGGGTTTTGGAAAACTGTTTTTT. The encoded protein is CASSQDFDLAFGEGFGKLFF.

The chain couples TRBV7-3 to TRBJ2-3; no clear D. V was shortened by 7 bases and J by 6 bases, with 14 bases between the two germline ends. CDR3 length equals 13 residues. Germline V gene data show CDR1 as SGHTA and CDR2 as FQGTGA. The CDR3 reads CASTLPMGDTQYF. CDR3 DNA sequence: TGTGCCAGCACCCTCCCGATGGGCGATACGCAGTATTTT.

This sequence joins TRBV9 and TRBJ2-1, with a possible D match to TRBD2 (6 bases). The CDR3 length is 14 residues. Trimming pared 3 bases from V and 4 bases from J, leaving 11 bases between. Per germline, CDR1 SGDLS and CDR2 YYNGEE. The CDR3, as DNA: TGTGCCAGCAGCGCACCGGGACTTTACAATGAGCAGTTCTTC. This sequence encodes CASSAPGLYNEQFF.

The CDR3 region is CASSLDLGGPWDTQYF. The CDR3 nucleotides are TGTGCCAGTAGTCTGGATTTGGGGGGGCCTTGGGATACGCAGTATTTT. This chain connects TRBV19 to TRBJ2-3; possible D gene TRBD2, 7 bases. V lost 5 bases to trimming and J lost 6 bases, with 21 bases between them. CDR3 size: 16 residues. CDR1 and CDR2 (germline): LNHDA, SQIVND (reference sequence).

The V gene is TRBV5-1, the J gene TRBJ2-1; D gene uncertain. The CDR3 covers 15 residues. Germline lookup yields CDR1 SGHRS and CDR2 YFSETQ. Trimming took 0 bases from V and 5 from J, leaving 12 bases between them. CDR3 residues: CASSLVLFEDNEQFF. As DNA, the CDR3 is TGCGCCAGCAGCTTGGTTTTGTTCGAGGACAATGAGCAGTTCTTC. The full variable domain, completed using reference TRBV5-1 and TRBJ2-1, is KAGVTQTPRYLIKTRGQQVTLSCSPISGHRSVSWYQQTPGQGLQFLFEYFSETQRNKGNFPGRFSGRQFSNSRSEMNVSTLELGDSALYLCASSLVLFEDNEQFFGPGTRLTVL.